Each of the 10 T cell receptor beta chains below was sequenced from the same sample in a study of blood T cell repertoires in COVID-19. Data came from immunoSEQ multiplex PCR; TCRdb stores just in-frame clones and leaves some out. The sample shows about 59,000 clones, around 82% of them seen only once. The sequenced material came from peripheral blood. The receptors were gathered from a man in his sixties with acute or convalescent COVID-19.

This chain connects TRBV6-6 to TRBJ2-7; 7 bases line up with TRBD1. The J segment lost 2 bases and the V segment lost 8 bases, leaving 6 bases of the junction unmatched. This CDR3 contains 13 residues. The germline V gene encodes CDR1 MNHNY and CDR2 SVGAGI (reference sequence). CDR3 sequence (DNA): TGTGCCAGCGCCGCAGGGGGACCCTACGAGCAGTACTTC. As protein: CASAAGGPYEQYF.

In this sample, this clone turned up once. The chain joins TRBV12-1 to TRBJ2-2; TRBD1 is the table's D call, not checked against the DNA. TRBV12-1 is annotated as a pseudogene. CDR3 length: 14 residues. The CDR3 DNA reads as TGTGCCAGCAGCCCAGATCGTCCCACCGGGGAGCTGTTTTTT. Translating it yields CASSPDRPTGELFF.

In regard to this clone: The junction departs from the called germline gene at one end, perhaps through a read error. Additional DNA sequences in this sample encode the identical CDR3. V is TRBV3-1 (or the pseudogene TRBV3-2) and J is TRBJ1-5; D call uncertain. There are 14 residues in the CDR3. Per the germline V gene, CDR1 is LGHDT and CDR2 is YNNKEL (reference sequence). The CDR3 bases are TGTGCCAGCAGTCAAGGAGGCAAAAGTCAGCCCCAGCATTTT. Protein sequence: CASSQGGKSQPQHF.

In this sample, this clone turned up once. CDR3 residues: CASSPRGWDEQYF. CDR3 coding DNA: TGTGCCAGCAGCCCGAGGGGGTGGGACGAGCAGTACTTC. The J gene is TRBJ2-7, the V gene TRBV9; tentative D call: TRBD1 (6 bases). This CDR3 is 13 amino acids long. With 4 bases removed from V and 5 bases from J, the gap between germline ends came to 13 bases. Germline-derived CDR1 and CDR2 are SGDLS and YYNGEE.

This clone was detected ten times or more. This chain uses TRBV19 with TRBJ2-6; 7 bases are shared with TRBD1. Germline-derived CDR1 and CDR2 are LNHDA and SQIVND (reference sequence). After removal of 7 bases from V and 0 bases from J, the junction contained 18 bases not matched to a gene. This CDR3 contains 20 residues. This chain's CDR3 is CASIPGRPGQSLSGANVLTF. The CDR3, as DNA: TGTGCCAGTATCCCTGGAAGACCGGGACAGTCCCTCTCTGGGGCCAACGTCCTGACTTTC.

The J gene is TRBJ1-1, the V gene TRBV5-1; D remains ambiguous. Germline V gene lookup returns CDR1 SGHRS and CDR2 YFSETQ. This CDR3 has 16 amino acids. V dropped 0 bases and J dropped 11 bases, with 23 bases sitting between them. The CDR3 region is CASSLETRRTFSGAFF. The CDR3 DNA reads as TGCGCCAGCAGCTTGGAGACGCGACGGACCTTCTCGGGGGCTTTCTTT.

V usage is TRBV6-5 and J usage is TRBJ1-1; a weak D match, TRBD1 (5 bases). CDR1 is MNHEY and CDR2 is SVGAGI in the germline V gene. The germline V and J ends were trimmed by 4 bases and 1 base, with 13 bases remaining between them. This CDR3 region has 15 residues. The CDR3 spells CASSSRQSQNTEAFF. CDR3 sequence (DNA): TGTGCCAGCAGTTCCCGACAGTCACAGAACACTGAAGCTTTCTTT.

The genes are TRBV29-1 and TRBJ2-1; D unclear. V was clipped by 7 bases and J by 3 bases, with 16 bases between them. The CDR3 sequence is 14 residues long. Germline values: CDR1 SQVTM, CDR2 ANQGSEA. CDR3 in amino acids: CSALGLEDYNEQFF. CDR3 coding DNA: TGCAGCGCCCTAGGCCTAGAGGACTACAATGAGCAGTTCTTC.

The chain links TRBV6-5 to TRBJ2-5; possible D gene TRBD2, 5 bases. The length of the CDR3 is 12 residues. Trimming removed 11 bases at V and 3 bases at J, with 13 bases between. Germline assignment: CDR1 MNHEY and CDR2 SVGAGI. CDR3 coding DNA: TGTGCCGGCCGGACGGGGAAAGAGACCCAGTACTTC. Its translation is CAGRTGKETQYF.

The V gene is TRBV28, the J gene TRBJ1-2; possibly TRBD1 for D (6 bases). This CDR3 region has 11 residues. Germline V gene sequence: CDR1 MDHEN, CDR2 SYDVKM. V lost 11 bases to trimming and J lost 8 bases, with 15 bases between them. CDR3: CALRSQGGYTF. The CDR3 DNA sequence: TGTGCCCTAAGAAGCCAGGGGGGCTACACCTTC.